Listed here is a single T cell receptor (beta chain). This sample was included in a study of shared clonotypes between healthy human individuals. Germline values: CDR1 SGHTA, CDR2 FQGNSA. Trimming pared 1 base from V and 4 bases from J, leaving 13 bases between. The CDR3 is made up of 15 amino acids. Produced via immunoSEQ multiplex PCR; TCRdb's table is partial and in-frame only. The sample consists of roughly 2.6 million clones, 90% to 95% of them appearing once. Material: naive CD4+ T cells sorted from blood. As to subset: CD45RA+ positively selected. This TCR came from a man between 18 and 35 years old in good health. J is TRBJ1-1 and V is TRBV7-2; no reliable D call. CDR3 DNA: TGTGCCAGCAGCTTAGAAGCGGGTGTCGGCACTGAAGCTTTCTTT. Amino acid sequence: CASSLEAGVGTEAFF.